This T cell receptor (beta chain) comes out of a study of T cell responses to AZD1222 COVID-19 vaccine. V dropped 1 base and J dropped 8 bases, with 14 bases sitting between them. The CDR3 is made up of 14 amino acids. CDR1 is MDHEN and CDR2 is SYDVKM in the germline V gene. Clones were read by immunoSEQ multiplex PCR, and TCRdb kept only the in-frame ones, dropping some. The repertoire includes about 130,000 clones, over 75% of them detected once, and about 5.6% sits in the top ten. The chain couples TRBV28 to TRBJ1-2; weak D call: TRBD1 (6 bases). The specimen was peripheral blood, collected on day 0 of AZD1222 vaccination. The source of this sequence is an adult in good health. CDR3 protein: CASSLYGGAGGYTF. The CDR3 DNA sequence: TGTGCCAGCAGTTTATACGGGGGCGCCGGAGGCTACACCTTC.